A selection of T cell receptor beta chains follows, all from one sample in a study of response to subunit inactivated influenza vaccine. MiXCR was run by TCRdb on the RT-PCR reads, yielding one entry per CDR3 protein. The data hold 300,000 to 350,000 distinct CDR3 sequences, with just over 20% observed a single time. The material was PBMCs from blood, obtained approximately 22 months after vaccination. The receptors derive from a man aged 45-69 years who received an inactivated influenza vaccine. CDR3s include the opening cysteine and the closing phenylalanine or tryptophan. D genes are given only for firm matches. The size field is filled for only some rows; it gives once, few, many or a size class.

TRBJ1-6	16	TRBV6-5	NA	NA	CASSYTAGLYNSPLHF	TGTGCCAGCAGTTACACCGCAGGGCTCTATAATTCACCCCTCCACTTT
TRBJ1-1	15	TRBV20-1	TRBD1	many	CSAPSQGQTNTEAFF	TGCAGTGCTCCCTCCCAGGGACAGACGAACACTGAAGCTTTCTTT
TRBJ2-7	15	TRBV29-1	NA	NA	CSVEFPAGRDYEQYF	TGCAGCGTTGAGTTCCCGGCAGGGCGCGACTACGAGCAGTACTTC
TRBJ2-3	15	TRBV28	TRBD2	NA	CASSLLAGRTDTQYF	TGTGCCAGCAGTTTACTAGCGGGCCGCACAGATACGCAGTATTTT
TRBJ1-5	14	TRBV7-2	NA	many	CASSFGINGQPQHF	TGTGCCAGCAGCTTCGGTATCAATGGTCAGCCCCAGCATTTT
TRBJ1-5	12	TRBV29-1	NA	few	CSVEDGGQPQHF	TGCAGCGTTGAAGATGGGGGTCAGCCCCAGCATTTT
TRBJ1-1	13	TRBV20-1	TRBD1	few	CSAMDRGPTEAFF	TGCAGTGCCATGGACAGGGGGCCAACTGAAGCTTTCTTT
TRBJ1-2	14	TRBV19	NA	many	CASSPAGFFYGYTF	TGTGCCAGTTCACCCGCTGGGTTTTTCTATGGCTACACCTTC
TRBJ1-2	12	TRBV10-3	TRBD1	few	CAIRGQAYGYTF	TGTGCCATAAGGGGACAGGCCTATGGCTACACCTTC
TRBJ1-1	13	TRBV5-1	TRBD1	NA	CASERDRGTEAFF	TGCGCCAGCGAACGGGACAGGGGGACTGAAGCTTTCTTT
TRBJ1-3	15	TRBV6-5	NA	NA	CASRDAGISGNTIYF	TGTGCCAGCAGGGACGCAGGTATCTCTGGAAACACCATATATTTT
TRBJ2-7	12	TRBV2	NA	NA	CASQTDGYEQYF	TGTGCCAGCCAAACCGACGGCTACGAGCAGTACTTC
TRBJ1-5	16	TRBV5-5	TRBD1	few	CASSWGQGRGNQPQHF	TGTGCCAGCAGCTGGGGACAGGGACGGGGGAATCAGCCCCAGCATTTT
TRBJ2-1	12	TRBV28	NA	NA	CASSGDIPGQGF	TGTGCCAGCAGTGGGGACATACCGGGCCAGGGCTTC
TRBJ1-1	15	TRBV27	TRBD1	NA	CASSTSGGRNTEAFF	TGTGCCAGCAGTACCTCAGGGGGCAGGAACACTGAAGCTTTCTTT
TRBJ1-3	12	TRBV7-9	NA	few	CASSLNGNTIYF	TGTGCCAGCAGCTTGAATGGAAACACCATATATTTT
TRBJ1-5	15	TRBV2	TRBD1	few	CASTLDRGVYQPQHF	TGTGCCAGCACCTTGGACAGGGGAGTTTATCAGCCCCAGCATTTT
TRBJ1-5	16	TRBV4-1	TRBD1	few	CASSQGQGDSNQPQHF	TGCGCCAGCAGCCAGGGACAGGGGGATTCCAATCAGCCCCAGCATTTT
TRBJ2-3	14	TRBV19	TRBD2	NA	CASSIGGSSDTQYF	TGTGCCAGTAGTATTGGCGGGAGCTCAGATACGCAGTATTTT
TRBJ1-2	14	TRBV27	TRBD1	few	CASSTQGARYGYTF	TGTGCCAGCAGTACTCAGGGGGCGCGGTATGGCTACACCTTC
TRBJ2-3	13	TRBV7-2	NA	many	CASSRIRTDTQYF	TGTGCCAGCAGCCGCATCCGGACAGATACGCAGTATTTT
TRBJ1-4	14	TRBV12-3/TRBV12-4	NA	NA	CASGYRVSGGKPFF	TGTGCCAGCGGTTACAGGGTCTCCGGAGGGAAACCGTTTTTT
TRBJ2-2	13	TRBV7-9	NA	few	CASSPQGSGELFF	TGTGCCAGCAGCCCACAGGGTTCAGGGGAGCTGTTTTTT
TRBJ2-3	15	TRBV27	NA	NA	CASSLGGGPSDTQYF	TGTGCCAGCAGTTTAGGGGGGGGGCCTAGTGATACGCAGTATTTT
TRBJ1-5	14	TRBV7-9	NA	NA	CASSMGLVNQAQHF	TGTGCCAGCAGCATGGGACTTGTGAATCAGGCCCAGCATTTT
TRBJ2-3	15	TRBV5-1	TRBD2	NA	CASSASSGGTDTQYF	TGCGCCAGCAGCGCCAGTAGCGGGGGCACAGATACGCAGTATTTT
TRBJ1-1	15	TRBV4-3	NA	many	CASSQIQGKNTEAFF	TGCGCCAGCAGCCAGATACAGGGTAAGAACACTGAAGCTTTCTTT